The T cell receptor (beta chain) under discussion was sequenced for a study of blood T cell repertoires in COVID-19. Measured with immunoSEQ multiplex PCR; TCRdb has only the in-frame clones, and not every one. Of approximately 470,000 clones in the sample, roughly 88% were seen once. V lost 1 base and J lost 0, with 10 bases in between. The CDR3 has 15 residues. Germline V CDR1 and CDR2: LNHNV, YYDKDF (reference sequence). Sample: peripheral blood. The rearrangement links TRBV15 to TRBJ2-7, with D possibly matching TRBD2 (5 bases). The receptor comes from a human donor in a cohort sampled during active COVID-19. The CDR3 is CATSRAGTSSYEQYF. The DNA of the CDR3 is TGTGCCACCAGCAGAGCGGGTACTAGCTCCTACGAGCAGTACTTC. The full variable domain, rest sourced from reference TRBV15 and TRBJ2-7, is DAMVIQNPRYQVTQFGKPVTLSCSQTLNHNVMYWYQQKSSQAPKLLFHYYDKDFNNEADTPDNFQSRRPNTSFCFLDIRSPGLGDTAMYLCATSRAGTSSYEQYFGPGTRLTVT.